Listed here are 20 T cell receptor beta chains from one sample, sequenced in a study of Ad26.COV2.S vaccination and SARS-CoV-2 variants. Some clones are missing from TCRdb's copy, which holds only in-frame ones; the method was immunoSEQ multiplex PCR. The data contain about 480,000 clones, 87% of them singletons. Treatment noted: around 19 received Ad26.COV2.S at low or high dose, single or two shots; about five received placebo; per-sample allocation not given. The investigators took samples on day 63 after the first vaccine or placebo injection. Sample: peripheral blood, taken in a trial of Ad26.COV2.S vaccine versus placebo. Receptor source: a person aged 18-65 years who received the Ad26.COV2.S COVID-19 vaccine or a placebo.

The chain employs TRBV6-1 and TRBJ2-7; D might be TRBD1 (6 bases). Germline CDR1 and CDR2: MNHNS and SASEGT. The CDR3 is made up of 14 amino acids. V lost 1 base to trimming and J lost 3 bases, with 10 bases between them. CDR3 sequence (DNA): TGTGCCAGCAGTGAAGGTGGGGGCCTCTACGAGCAGTACTTC. Translation gives CASSEGGGLYEQYF.

This chain connects TRBV5-1 to TRBJ1-4; the match to TRBD1 covers 10 bases. This CDR3 has 15 residues. J gave up 7 bases and V 0 bases, and 3 bases lay outside the gene matches. CDR1 SGHRS and CDR2 YFSETQ come from the germline V gene. The CDR3 is CASSLGGQGREKLFF. The CDR3 nucleotides read TGCGCCAGCAGCTTGGGGGGACAGGGGCGTGAAAAACTGTTTTTT.

V gene TRBV5-1 combines with J gene TRBJ1-2; 8 bases agree with TRBD1. Germline lookup yields CDR1 SGHRS and CDR2 YFSETQ. J lost 7 bases, V lost 4 bases, and 12 bases had no gene match. The CDR3 sequence is 15 residues long. The CDR3 nucleotides read TGCGCCAGCAGCCCACCCGGACAGGGTTCTAGTGGCTACACCTTC. This encodes CASSPPGQGSSGYTF.

V usage is TRBV9 and J usage is TRBJ1-2, with D uncertain. Looked up from germline, CDR1 is SGDLS and CDR2 is YYNGEE. The CDR3 covers 15 residues. With 3 bases removed from V and 6 bases from J, the gap between germline ends came to 18 bases. In DNA, the CDR3 is TGTGCCAGCAGCGAACATGGCGCAAACGAAAATGGCTACACCTTC. Translated, it gives CASSEHGANENGYTF.

V is TRBV6-1 and J is TRBJ1-5; tentatively, D is TRBD1 (5 bases). From germline, CDR1 is MNHNS and CDR2 SASEGT. V was cut by 0 bases and J by 4 bases, with 16 bases left in between. The CDR3 runs 17 residues. The CDR3, as DNA: TGTGCCAGCAGTGAAGCAGCGGGGGGATGGGGTAATCAGCCCCAGCATTTT. Residues: CASSEAAGGWGNQPQHF.

The chain is built from TRBV28 and TRBJ2-5, with TRBD2 matching 12 bases. V lost 6 bases, J lost 5 bases, and 10 bases stayed unmatched. Germline loops: CDR1 MDHEN, CDR2 SYDVKM. The CDR3 is made up of 16 amino acids. The CDR3 spells CASRRKTSGSSETQYF. CDR3 nucleotide sequence: TGTGCCAGCAGGCGGAAGACTAGCGGGAGTTCGGAGACCCAGTACTTC. Full variable domain (rest looked up from reference TRBV28 and TRBJ2-5): DVKVTQSSRYLVKRTGEKVFLECVQDMDHENMFWYRQDPGLGLRLIYFSYDVKMKEKGDIPEGYSVSREKKERFSLILESASTNQTSMYLCASRRKTSGSSETQYFGPGTRLLVL.

Only a few counts were recorded for this clone. The chain is built from TRBV28 and TRBJ1-1; D possibly corresponds to TRBD1 (5 bases). Looked up from germline, CDR1 is MDHEN and CDR2 is SYDVKM. V lost 4 bases and J 3 bases, leaving 12 bases between the germline ends. This CDR3 comprises 14 residues. The CDR3 spells CASSSSGLDTEAFF. In DNA, the CDR3 is TGTGCCAGCAGTTCTTCAGGGTTAGACACTGAAGCTTTCTTT.

This clone was recorded a few times. The chain couples TRBV6-4 to TRBJ2-2, with D perhaps being TRBD1 or TRBD2 (5 bases each). The V gene's germline CDR1 is MRHNA and CDR2 SNTAGT. This CDR3 comprises 14 residues. The V end was cut by 6 bases, the J end by 1 base, with 9 bases between. The CDR3 DNA sequence: TGTGCCAGCAGCAGGGACGGGAACACCGGGGAGCTGTTTTTT. It translates to CASSRDGNTGELFF.

V gene TRBV18 combines with J gene TRBJ1-1; TRBD1 is a possible D gene (5 bases). Trimming removed 6 bases at V and 3 bases at J, with 11 bases between. The CDR3 extends over 13 amino acids. The V gene's germline CDR1 is KGHSH and CDR2 LQKENI. This CDR3 is CASSPDIYTEAFF. CDR3 nucleotides: TGTGCCAGCTCGCCGGACATTTACACTGAAGCTTTCTTT.

The rearrangement links TRBV2 to TRBJ2-2; no clear D gene. The CDR3 totals 14 residues. The V gene lost 3 bases and the J gene lost 3 bases, with 8 bases spanning the gap. Looked up from germline, CDR1 is SNHLY and CDR2 is FYNNEI. The CDR3 DNA follows: TGTGCCAGCAGTGATGCGCGGTACACCGGGGAGCTGTTTTTT. Its translation: CASSDARYTGELFF.

This clone was seen only once. The chain joins TRBV28 to TRBJ1-2; perhaps TRBD1 as D (6 bases). The CDR3 has 14 amino acids. Germline V gene lookup returns CDR1 MDHEN and CDR2 SYDVKM. V was pared by 6 bases and J by 7 bases, with 18 bases between. The CDR3: CASRAPGEQGGYTF. The DNA of the CDR3 is TGTGCCAGCAGGGCGCCGGGGGAACAGGGTGGCTACACCTTC.

The rearrangement links TRBV28 to TRBJ2-7; D may be TRBD2 (6 bases). V was clipped by 5 bases and J by 12 bases, with 14 bases between them. The CDR3 is made up of 11 amino acids. CDR1 and CDR2 from the germline V gene are MDHEN and SYDVKM. CDR3 nucleotide sequence: TGTGCCAGCAGTCCTGGGGGGAGGATGTACTTC. It encodes CASSPGGRMYF.

The chain is built from TRBV20-1 and TRBJ2-5; 7 positions agree with TRBD2. V shed 3 bases, J shed 5 bases, and the junction held 6 bases outside the gene matches. Germline CDR1 reads DFQATT; CDR2 reads SNEGSKA (reference sequence). This CDR3 region has 13 residues. The CDR3 spells CSASWLAEETQYF. The CDR3 bases are TGCAGTGCTAGTTGGCTAGCGGAGGAGACCCAGTACTTC.

The chain has TRBV5-1 and TRBJ2-2, with 12 bases identical to TRBD2. The junction had 8 bases not matched to a gene; V was cut back by 3 bases and J by 8 bases. The CDR3 is 16 residues long. The germline V gene has CDR1 SGHRS and CDR2 YFSETQ. The CDR3 spells CASSYLLAGGSGELFF. The CDR3, as DNA: TGCGCCAGCAGCTACCTTCTAGCGGGAGGGTCGGGGGAGCTGTTTTTT.

CDR3 in amino acids: CASSVGAPGVVKLFF. CDR3 in DNA: TGTGCCAGCAGCGTAGGGGCGCCGGGGGTGGTAAAACTGTTTTTT. The genes are TRBV9 and TRBJ1-4; a possible D gene is TRBD1 (5 bases). Deletions cut 0 bases from V and 10 bases from J, with 16 bases between. The CDR3 runs to 15 residues. The germline V gene has CDR1 SGDLS and CDR2 YYNGEE.

The V and J genes are TRBV28 and TRBJ1-2, with 7 nucleotides matching TRBD1. The CDR3 sequence is 14 residues long. Trimming at V came to 6 bases and at J to 3 bases, leaving 7 bases not matched to a gene. CDR1 and CDR2 from the germline V gene are MDHEN and SYDVKM. The CDR3 spells CASRSTGDYYGYTF. The DNA for the CDR3 is TGTGCCAGCAGATCTACAGGGGATTACTATGGCTACACCTTC.

In this sample, this clone turned up a few times. This chain joins TRBV7-6 and TRBJ2-2; D remains unclear. The germline V and J ends were trimmed by 7 bases and 6 bases, with 18 bases remaining between them. Looked up from germline, CDR1 is SGHVS and CDR2 is FNYEAQ. CDR3 length equals 15 residues. This CDR3 is CASTPRLEDPGELFF. The CDR3 DNA reads TGTGCCAGCACCCCCCGGCTAGAGGATCCCGGGGAGCTGTTTTTT.

This chain joins TRBV27 and TRBJ2-7, with D unclear. Trimming left V 0 bases short and J 6 bases short, with 15 bases between. Germline V gene data show CDR1 as MNHEY and CDR2 as SMNVEV (reference sequence). The CDR3 is made up of 15 amino acids. In DNA form, the CDR3 reads TGTGCCAGCAGTTTATCGATAAATGAGATATCCGAGCAGTACTTC. Its translation: CASSLSINEISEQYF.

This clone was recorded once. The chain uses TRBV3-1 (or the pseudogene TRBV3-2) and TRBJ2-4, with D unresolved. V was clipped by 4 bases and J by 6 bases, with 13 bases between them. This CDR3 is built from 14 residues. Looked up from germline, CDR1 is LGHDT and CDR2 is YNNKEL (reference sequence). As DNA, the CDR3 is TGTGCCAGCAGCCCCATTTTAGATTCAAACATTCAGTACTTC. Residues: CASSPILDSNIQYF.

The chain joins TRBV12-3 or TRBV12-4 to TRBJ1-2; D is unresolved. This CDR3 region has 11 residues. V was pared by 3 bases and J by 8 bases, with 7 bases between. In nucleotides, the CDR3 is TGTGCCAGCAGTTTGAAAAAAGGCTACACCTTC. Translated, it gives CASSLKKGYTF.